Below are 21 T cell receptor beta chains sequenced from a single sample in a study of technical replicates of blood from a few donors. Clones were read by immunoSEQ multiplex PCR, and TCRdb kept only the in-frame ones, dropping some. Of about 70,000 clones listed, about 96% are singletons. The source material was T cells isolated from PBMCs. The receptor set was obtained from a human donor in good health.

This chain uses TRBV6-1 with TRBJ1-1, with TRBD1 matching 7 bases. V lost 1 base and J lost 1; bases outside the gene matches: 6. Per germline, CDR1 MNHNS and CDR2 SASEGT. The CDR3 contains 16 residues. This CDR3 reads CASSEETGTANTEAFF. CDR3 DNA sequence: TGTGCCAGCAGTGAAGAAACCGGGACAGCGAACACTGAAGCTTTCTTT.

V usage is TRBV5-1 and J usage is TRBJ2-7; 8 bases are shared with TRBD1. CDR1 and CDR2 from the germline V gene are SGHRS and YFSETQ. CDR3 length: 13 residues. The ends lost 4 bases at V and 1 base at J; junction bases unmatched: 1. For the CDR3, the DNA is TGCGCCAGCAGCCGGGACAGGTCCTACGAGCAGTACTTC. This sequence encodes CASSRDRSYEQYF.

This clone appeared once. The CDR3 spells CASSSGTGEEGEQYF. DNA of the CDR3: TGCGCCAGCAGCTCCGGGACAGGGGAAGAAGGTGAGCAGTACTTC. The chain recombines TRBV5-1 with TRBJ2-7, with 10 bases that match TRBD1. The CDR3 has 15 residues. V shed 3 bases and J 7 bases; nucleotides not matched to a gene: 10. The germline gives CDR1 SGHRS, CDR2 YFSETQ.

The chain is built from TRBV27 and TRBJ1-2, with D perhaps matching TRBD1 (6 bases). The germline V gene encodes CDR1 MNHEY and CDR2 SMNVEV (reference sequence). Trimming left V 3 bases short and J 2 bases short, with 13 bases between. The CDR3 length is 15 residues. The CDR3: CASSLGGGGNYGYTF. The CDR3 nucleotides read TGTGCCAGCAGTTTGGGGGGAGGGGGAAACTATGGCTACACCTTC.

The rearrangement uses TRBV9 and TRBJ2-7; weak D call: TRBD2 (6 bases). This CDR3 spans 14 amino acids. Germline values: CDR1 SGDLS, CDR2 YYNGEE. Trimming took 0 bases from V and 2 from J, leaving 9 bases between them. CDR3 nucleotide sequence: TGTGCCAGCAGCGTAGAACTAGCTCCCTACGAGCAGTACTTC. This translates into CASSVELAPYEQYF.

V usage is TRBV25-1 and J usage is TRBJ1-1; D is unclear. The V end lost 3 bases, the J end lost 2 bases, and 4 bases lay between the germline ends. Germline CDR1 reads MGHDK; CDR2 reads SYGVNS. The CDR3 covers 12 residues. CDR3 bases: TGTGCCAGCAGTGAGTATAACACTGAAGCTTTCTTT. Its translation is CASSEYNTEAFF.

The chain couples TRBV11-3 to TRBJ2-5; perhaps TRBD1 as D (6 bases). The germline V gene has CDR1 SGHNT and CDR2 YENEEA. This CDR3 is 13 amino acids long. Deletions cut 8 bases from V and 4 bases from J, with 14 bases between. CDR3 nucleotide sequence: TGTGCCAGCGGCAGGGGTAAAGGAGAGACCCAGTACTTC. This encodes CASGRGKGETQYF.

This rearrangement joins TRBV19 to TRBJ1-5, with TRBD1 matching over 9 bases. Germline lookup yields CDR1 LNHDA and CDR2 SQIVND (reference sequence). This CDR3 comprises 15 residues. Germline trimming cut 7 bases from V and 1 base from J; bases unmatched to any gene: 5. This chain's CDR3 is CASTGQGRSNQPQHF. The CDR3 bases are TGTGCCAGTACGGGACAGGGACGGAGCAATCAGCCCCAGCATTTT.

The chain has TRBV18 and TRBJ1-1; TRBD1 aligns across 7 bases. This CDR3 contains 17 residues. The J segment lost 0 bases and the V segment lost 3 bases, leaving 10 bases of the junction unmatched. Germline lookup yields CDR1 KGHSH and CDR2 LQKENI. The DNA of the CDR3 is TGTGCCAGCTCACCGGGGGCAGGGGGGATTATGAACACTGAAGCTTTCTTT. Translation: CASSPGAGGIMNTEAFF.

The chain is built from TRBV7-3 and TRBJ2-1; 9 nucleotides match TRBD1. Germline CDR1 and CDR2: SGHTA and FQGTGA. This CDR3 is built from 15 residues. V was clipped by 5 bases and J by 6 bases; unmatched bases: 8. CDR3 bases: TGTGCCAGCAGCCGCGGGACAGGGTCCAGCAATGAGCAGTTCTTC. The encoded protein is CASSRGTGSSNEQFF.

The chain joins TRBV30 to TRBJ1-3; 7 bases agree with TRBD1. In germline, CDR1 is GTSNPN, CDR2 SVGIG (reference sequence). The CDR3 runs 12 residues. V shed 6 bases, J shed 2 bases, and the junction held 1 base outside the gene matches. The CDR3 nucleotides read TGTGCCTGCACAGGGGCTGGAAACACCATATATTTT. This gives the protein CACTGAGNTIYF.

V usage is TRBV7-9 and J usage is TRBJ1-4, with 7 positions matching TRBD1. The ends lost 0 bases at V and 7 bases at J; junction bases unmatched: 11. The CDR3 sequence is 17 residues long. CDR1 is SEHNR, CDR2 FQNEAQ, per germline (reference sequence). The CDR3 nucleotides are TGTGCCAGCAGCTTAGCGGGACAGCCTGGTGGGAGTGAAAAACTGTTTTTT. It codes for CASSLAGQPGGSEKLFF.

The chain uses TRBV12-5 and TRBJ1-2; TRBD1 matches at 8 bases. CDR3 size: 18 residues. Germline assignment: CDR1 LGHNT and CDR2 FRNRAP. V gave up 2 bases and J gave up 0 bases; unmatched junction bases: 11. CDR3 region: CASGLHTGGMTSNYGYTF. CDR3 nucleotides: TGTGCTAGTGGTTTGCACACAGGGGGGATGACCTCTAACTATGGCTACACCTTC.

The V gene is TRBV2, the J gene TRBJ2-5, with TRBD1 matching over 7 bases. The V segment lost 8 bases and the J segment 5 bases; nucleotides outside the gene matches: 14. CDR1 is SNHLY and CDR2 is FYNNEI in the germline V gene. The CDR3 sequence is 15 residues long. The CDR3 DNA sequence: TGTGCCAGCCGAAGTAAAAACAGGGGCGCGGAGACCCAGTACTTC. Its protein is CASRSKNRGAETQYF.

The J gene is TRBJ2-7, the V gene TRBV28; TRBD1 aligns across 7 bases. From germline, CDR1 is MDHEN and CDR2 SYDVKM. V lost 4 bases, J lost 9 bases, and 9 bases stayed unmatched. The CDR3 length is 13 residues. The CDR3 nucleotides are TGTGCCAGCAGTTCCTCCTACAGGGGCGGGCAGTACTTC. Its protein product is CASSSSYRGGQYF.

The chain couples TRBV5-1 to TRBJ2-7, with D hard to call. The germline V gene encodes CDR1 SGHRS and CDR2 YFSETQ. This CDR3 has 11 amino acids. The germline V and J ends were trimmed by 5 bases and 0 bases, with 3 bases remaining between them. The CDR3 nucleotides read TGCGCCAGCAGGAGCTCCTACGAGCAGTACTTC. It codes for CASRSSYEQYF. Full variable domain (remainder filled in from reference TRBV5-1 and TRBJ2-7): KAGVTQTPRYLIKTRGQQVTLSCSPISGHRSVSWYQQTPGQGLQFLFEYFSETQRNKGNFPGRFSGRQFSNSRSEMNVSTLELGDSALYLCASRSSYEQYFGPGTRLTVT.

This sequence joins TRBV27 and TRBJ2-2; no clear D gene. Germline assignment: CDR1 MNHEY and CDR2 SMNVEV (reference sequence). The CDR3 spans 12 residues. The V end was cut by 5 bases, the J end by 5 bases, with 6 bases between. DNA for the CDR3: TGTGCCAGCAGTATGGCTACCGGGGAGCTGTTTTTT. Translating gives CASSMATGELFF.

The chain couples TRBV11-2 to TRBJ1-4, with D hard to call. Germline V gene lookup returns CDR1 SGHAT and CDR2 FQNNGV. The CDR3 sequence is 15 residues long. V dropped 4 bases and J dropped 0 bases, with 9 bases sitting between them. For the CDR3, the DNA is TGTGCCAGCAGCTCACCGACAACAACTAATGAAAAACTGTTTTTT. Translating gives CASSSPTTTNEKLFF.

The V call is TRBV27, the J call TRBJ1-1; no firm D call. CDR1 is MNHEY, CDR2 SMNVEV, per germline (reference sequence). The V end was cut by 2 bases, the J end by 0 bases, with 7 bases between. The CDR3 runs 14 residues. CDR3 protein: CASSLGSLNTEAFF. Written as DNA, the CDR3 is TGTGCCAGCAGTTTAGGCAGTCTGAACACTGAAGCTTTCTTT.

The chain recombines TRBV7-8 with TRBJ2-7; D unclear. Germline loops: CDR1 SGHVS, CDR2 FQNEAQ. The CDR3 totals 18 residues. Trimming stripped 5 bases from V and 5 bases from J, with 28 bases between. The CDR3 reads CASSPPFKARKRLHEQYF. CDR3 coding DNA: TGTGCCAGCAGCCCGCCCTTTAAGGCGCGAAAAAGACTCCACGAGCAGTACTTC.

The gene calls are TRBV30 and TRBJ1-5, with D tentatively TRBD1 (6 bases). V was clipped by 2 bases and J by 5 bases, with 10 bases between them. This CDR3 contains 13 residues. The germline V gene encodes CDR1 GTSNPN and CDR2 SVGIG (reference sequence). The CDR3 DNA reads as TGTGCCTGGAGTCGGACAGCTTATCAGCCCCAGCATTTT. Its translation: CAWSRTAYQPQHF.